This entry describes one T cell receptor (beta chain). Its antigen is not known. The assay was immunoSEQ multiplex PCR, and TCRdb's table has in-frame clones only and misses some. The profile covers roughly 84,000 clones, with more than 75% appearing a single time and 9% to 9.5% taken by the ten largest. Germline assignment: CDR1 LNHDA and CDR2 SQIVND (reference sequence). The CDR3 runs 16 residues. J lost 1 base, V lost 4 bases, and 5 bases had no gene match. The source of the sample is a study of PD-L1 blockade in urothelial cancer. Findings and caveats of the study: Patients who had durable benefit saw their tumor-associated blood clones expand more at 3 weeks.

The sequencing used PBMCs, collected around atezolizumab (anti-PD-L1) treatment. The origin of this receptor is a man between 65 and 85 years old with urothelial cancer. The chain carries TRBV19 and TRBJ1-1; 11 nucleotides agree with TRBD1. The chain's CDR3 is CASSNGQGAGNTEAFF. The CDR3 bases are TGTGCCAGTAGTAACGGACAGGGGGCAGGGAACACTGAAGCTTTCTTT.